The entry below gives a single TCR beta chain sequence along with its context. No antigen is known for it. The PCR employed 60 Vbeta primers together with 13 Jbeta primers. The protocol was immunoSEQ multiplex PCR, while the TCRdb copy is restricted to in-frame clones and leaves out a portion. This sample's clone table lists 100,000 to 150,000 clones. This sample is drawn from a study of cytomegalovirus exposure and HLA in healthy donors. The study's findings and limits: Earlier analysis looked at TCR beta V segments, and most were productive about 90% or about 30% of the time.

The ends were cut back, 4 bases at V and 0 bases at J, with 12 bases in the middle. CDR1 is MNHEY, CDR2 SVGAGI, per germline. CDR3 size: 15 residues. This sequence was found in a woman aged 40 to 55 in good health and CMV-seropositive. Sequencing was carried out using PBMCs. The chain combines TRBV6-5 with TRBJ1-1; D gene uncertain. The CDR3 DNA sequence: TGTGCCAGCAGTTGGTTCCGGGAGATGAACACTGAAGCTTTCTTT. It codes for CASSWFREMNTEAFF.